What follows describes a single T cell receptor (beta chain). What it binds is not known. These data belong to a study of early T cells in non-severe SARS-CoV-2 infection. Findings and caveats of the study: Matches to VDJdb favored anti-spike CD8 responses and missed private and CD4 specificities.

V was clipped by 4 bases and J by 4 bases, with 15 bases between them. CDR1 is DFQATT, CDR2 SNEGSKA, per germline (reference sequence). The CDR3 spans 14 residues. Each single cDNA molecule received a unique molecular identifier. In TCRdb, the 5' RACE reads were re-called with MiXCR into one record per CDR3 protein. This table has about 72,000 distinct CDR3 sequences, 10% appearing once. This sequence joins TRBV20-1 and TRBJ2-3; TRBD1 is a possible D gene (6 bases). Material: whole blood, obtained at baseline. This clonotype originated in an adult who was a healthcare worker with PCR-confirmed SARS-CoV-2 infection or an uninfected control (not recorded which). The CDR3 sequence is CSATYPAGADTQYF. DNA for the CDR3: TGCAGTGCTACTTACCCCGCAGGGGCAGATACGCAGTATTTT.